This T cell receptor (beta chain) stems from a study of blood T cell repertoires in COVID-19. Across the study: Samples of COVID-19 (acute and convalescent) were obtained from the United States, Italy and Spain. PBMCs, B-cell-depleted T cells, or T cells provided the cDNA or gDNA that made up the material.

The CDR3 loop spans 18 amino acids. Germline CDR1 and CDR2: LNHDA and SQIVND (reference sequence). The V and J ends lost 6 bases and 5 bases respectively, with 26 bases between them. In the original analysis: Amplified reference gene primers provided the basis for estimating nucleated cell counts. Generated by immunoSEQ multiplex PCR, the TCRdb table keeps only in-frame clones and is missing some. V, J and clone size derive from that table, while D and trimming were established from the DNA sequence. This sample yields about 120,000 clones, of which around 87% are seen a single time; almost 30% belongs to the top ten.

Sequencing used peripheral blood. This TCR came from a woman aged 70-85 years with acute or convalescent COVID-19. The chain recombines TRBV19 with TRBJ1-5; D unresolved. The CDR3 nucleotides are TGTGCCAGTAGCTTACAAACGCTGAGGAGAAAAAGTGATCAGCCCCAGCATTTT. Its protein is CASSLQTLRRKSDQPQHF.